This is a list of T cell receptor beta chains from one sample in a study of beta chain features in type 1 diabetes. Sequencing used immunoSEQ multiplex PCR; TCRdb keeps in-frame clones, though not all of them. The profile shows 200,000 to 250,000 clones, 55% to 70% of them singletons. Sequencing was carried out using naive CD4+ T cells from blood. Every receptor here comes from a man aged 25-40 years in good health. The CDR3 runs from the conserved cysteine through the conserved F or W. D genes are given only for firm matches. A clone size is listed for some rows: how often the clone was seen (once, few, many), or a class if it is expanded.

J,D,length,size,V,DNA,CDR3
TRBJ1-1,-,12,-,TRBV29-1,TGCAGCGTTGTCAGGGCGAACACTGAAGCTTTCTTT,CSVVRANTEAFF
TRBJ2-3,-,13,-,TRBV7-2,TGTGCCAGCAGCTTAGGGAGCACAGATACGCAGTATTTT,CASSLGSTDTQYF
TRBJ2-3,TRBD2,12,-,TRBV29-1,TGCAGCGGGGCGGGAGGCCCAGATACGCAGTATTTT,CSGAGGPDTQYF
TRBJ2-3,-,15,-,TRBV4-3,TGCGCCAGCAGCCAAGACGGGATTAGCACAGATACGCAGTATTTT,CASSQDGISTDTQYF
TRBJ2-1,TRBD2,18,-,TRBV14,TGTGCCAGCAGCCTCCCCGGTAGCGGGGTGAGCTCCTACAATGAGCAGTTCTTC,CASSLPGSGVSSYNEQFF
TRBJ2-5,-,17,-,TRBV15,TGTGCCACCAGCAGAGATTCCGGGCCAGGCGGCCAAGAGACCCAGTACTTC,CATSRDSGPGGQETQYF
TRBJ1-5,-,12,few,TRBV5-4,TGTGCCAGCAGCTTGTACAATCAGCCCCAGCATTTT,CASSLYNQPQHF
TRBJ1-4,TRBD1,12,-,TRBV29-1,TGCAGCGGGGGACAGGGCGGTGAAAAACTGTTTTTT,CSGGQGGEKLFF
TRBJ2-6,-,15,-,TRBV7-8,TGTGCCAGCAGCTTTCAGGGTGCCGGGGCCAACGTCCTGACTTTC,CASSFQGAGANVLTF
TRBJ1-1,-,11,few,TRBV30,TGTGCCTGGAGTGTACTTATCGAAGCTTTCTTT,CAWSVLIEAFF
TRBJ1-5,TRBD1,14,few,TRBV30,TGTGCCTGGAGTGCTGGACAGGGGGCTCAGCCCCAGCATTTT,CAWSAGQGAQPQHF
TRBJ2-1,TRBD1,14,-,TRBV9,TGTGCCAGCAGCCGACAGGGTTCCTACAATGAGCAGTTCTTC,CASSRQGSYNEQFF
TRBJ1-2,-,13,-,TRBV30,TGTGCCTGGAGTTACAGGCAATCCTATGGCTACACCTTC,CAWSYRQSYGYTF
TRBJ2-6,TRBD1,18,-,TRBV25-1,TGTGCCAGCAGTCCAAGGTGGCAGGGGGCGACTGGGGCCAACGTCCTGACTTTC,CASSPRWQGATGANVLTF
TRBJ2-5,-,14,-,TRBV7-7,TGTGCCAGCAGCGAAGGGGCAGGGGCAGAGACCCAGTACTTC,CASSEGAGAETQYF
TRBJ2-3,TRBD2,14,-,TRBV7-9,TGTGCCAGCAGCTCCGGGACTAGCGGGTATACGCAGTATTTT,CASSSGTSGYTQYF
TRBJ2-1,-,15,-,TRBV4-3,TGCGCCAGCAGCCAAGTTCTAGATTCATACAATGAGCAGTTCTTC,CASSQVLDSYNEQFF
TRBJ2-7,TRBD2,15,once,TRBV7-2,TGTGCCAGCAGCTTACAAGGGACTAGGGACATCCGGAAGTACTTC,CASSLQGTRDIRKYF
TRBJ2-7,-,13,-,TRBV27,TGTGCCAGCAGTCGAGAGGTGGGATACGAGCAGTACTTC,CASSREVGYEQYF
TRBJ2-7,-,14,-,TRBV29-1,TGCAGCGTTAGGGGGATTACCTCGGCCTACGAGCAGTACTTC,CSVRGITSAYEQYF
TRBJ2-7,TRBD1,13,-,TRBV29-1,TGCAGCGCCCGGACAGGTGGGGCCTACGAGCAGTACTTC,CSARTGGAYEQYF
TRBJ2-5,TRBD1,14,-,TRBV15,TGTGCCACCAGCAGAGAGGCCAAGGGACAGGCCCAGTACTTC,CATSREAKGQAQYF
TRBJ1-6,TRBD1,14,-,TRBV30,TGTGCCTGGAGTGGGGGACAGGCGAATTCACCCCTCCACTTT,CAWSGGQANSPLHF
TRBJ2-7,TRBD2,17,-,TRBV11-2,TGTGCCAGCAGCTCGGGACTAGCGGGAGGGCCCAGGGGCGAGCAGTACTTC,CASSSGLAGGPRGEQYF
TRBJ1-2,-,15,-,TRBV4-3,TGCGCCAGCAGCCCCTCCGCAGGGGTGGGCTATGGCTACACCTTC,CASSPSAGVGYGYTF
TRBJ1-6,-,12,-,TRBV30,TGTGCCTGGAGTGAAGGTGTTTCACCCCTCCACTTT,CAWSEGVSPLHF
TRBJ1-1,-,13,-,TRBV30,TGTGCCTGGAGTCGGTTAGGGCAAACTGAAGCTTTCTTT,CAWSRLGQTEAFF
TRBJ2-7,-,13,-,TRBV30,TGTGCCTGGAGCGAAGGAATACCCTACGAGCAGTACTTC,CAWSEGIPYEQYF
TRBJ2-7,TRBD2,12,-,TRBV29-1,TGCAGCGCTGGGGCGGGAGGGGCCGAGCAGTACTTC,CSAGAGGAEQYF
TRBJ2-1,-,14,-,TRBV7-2,TGTGCCAGCAGCCTCCTGGGTAGCGGAGATGAGCAGTTCTTC,CASSLLGSGDEQFF
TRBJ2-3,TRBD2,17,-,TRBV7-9,TGTGCCAGCAGCTCCCTCCCAGGACTAGCGGGAGAAGATACGCAGTATTTT,CASSSLPGLAGEDTQYF
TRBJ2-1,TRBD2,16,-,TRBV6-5,TGTGCCAGCAGTTCCCCGGGACTAGCGGGCGAGGGTGAGCAGTTCTTC,CASSSPGLAGEGEQFF
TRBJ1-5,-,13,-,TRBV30,TGTGCCTGGGAACAGGGACTCAATCAGCCCCAGCATTTT,CAWEQGLNQPQHF
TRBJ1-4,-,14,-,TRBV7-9,TGTGCCAGCAGCCTAGACGGACCCTACAACGGGCTGTTTTTT,CASSLDGPYNGLFF
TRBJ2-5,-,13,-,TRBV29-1,TGCAGCGTTGTTGAGGGCCGGCGAGAGACCCAGTACTTC,CSVVEGRRETQYF
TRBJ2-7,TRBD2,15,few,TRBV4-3,TGCGCCAGCAGCCGGACTAGCGGGAGTTCCTACGAGCAGTACTTC,CASSRTSGSSYEQYF
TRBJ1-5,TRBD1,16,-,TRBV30,TGTGCCTGGAGTTCCCCCGGGACAGCCTTCAATCAGCCCCAGCATTTT,CAWSSPGTAFNQPQHF
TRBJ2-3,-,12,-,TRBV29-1,TGCAGCGTTTTCCGAGGAACAGATACGCAGTATTTT,CSVFRGTDTQYF
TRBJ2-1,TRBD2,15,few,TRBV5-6,TGTGCCAGCAGCTCACCCGGGACTATATACAATGAGCAGTTCTTC,CASSSPGTIYNEQFF
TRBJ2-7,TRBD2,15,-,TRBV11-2,TGTGCCAGCAGCTTAGATTCGCTAGCGGCCTACGAGCAGTACTTC,CASSLDSLAAYEQYF
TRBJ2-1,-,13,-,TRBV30,TGTGCCTGGATTGGACCCTCAGGGTCTGAGCAGTTCTTC,CAWIGPSGSEQFF
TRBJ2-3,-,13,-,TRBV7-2,TGTGCCAGCAGCTTTCCGGGGTCCTATACGCAGTATTTT,CASSFPGSYTQYF
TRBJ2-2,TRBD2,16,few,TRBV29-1,TGCAGCGTCAGGACTAGCCCAAACGCGAACACCGGGGAGCTGTTTTTT,CSVRTSPNANTGELFF
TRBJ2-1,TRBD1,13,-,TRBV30,TGTGCCTGGAGTGCGGGACAGTACAATGAGCAGTTCTTC,CAWSAGQYNEQFF
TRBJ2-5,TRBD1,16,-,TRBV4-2,TGTGCCAGCAGTCTCACAGGGGCCATTGTGGAAGAGACCCAGTACTTC,CASSLTGAIVEETQYF
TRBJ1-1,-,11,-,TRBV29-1,TGCAGCGCCTACTCGGGGACTGAAGCTTTCTTT,CSAYSGTEAFF
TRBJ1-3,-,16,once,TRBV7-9,TGTGCCAGCAGCTTAGGTGGTACAGCGTCTGGAAACACCATATATTTT,CASSLGGTASGNTIYF
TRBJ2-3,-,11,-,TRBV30,TGTGCCTGGTCCGACACTGGGACGCAGTATTTT,CAWSDTGTQYF
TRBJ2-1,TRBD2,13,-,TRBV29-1,TGCAGCGTCGGACTAGACCGCTACAATGAGCAGTTCTTC,CSVGLDRYNEQFF
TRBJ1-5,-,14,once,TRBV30,TGTGCCTGGAGTGATGTAGGGCCAAACCAGCCCCAGCATTTT,CAWSDVGPNQPQHF
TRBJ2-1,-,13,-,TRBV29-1,TGCAGCGTTGAGCAACAGGGTAACCATGAGCAGTTCTTC,CSVEQQGNHEQFF
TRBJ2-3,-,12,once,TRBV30,TGTGCTCGGAGGGGGCGCACAGATACGCAGTATTTT,CARRGRTDTQYF
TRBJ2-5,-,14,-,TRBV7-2,TGTGCCAGCAGCTTAGTTCCCCTCAGGGAGACCCAGTACTTC,CASSLVPLRETQYF
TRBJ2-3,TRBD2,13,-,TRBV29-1,TGCAGCGTTGGGGGACTAGCGGTGGATACGCAGTATTTT,CSVGGLAVDTQYF
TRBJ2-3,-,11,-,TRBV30,TGTGCCTGGGGGGGAGGAGCTACGCAGTATTTT,CAWGGGATQYF